This T cell receptor (beta chain) was identified during a study of T cell repertoires in cytomegalovirus infection. The overall study: Recently identified HLA-C-restricted CMV epitopes were used, and well-studied HLA-B-restricted CMV epitopes were used as well. Evidence of both CMV infection and a matching HLA type came from public TCR beta signatures.

In TCRdb, the reads were re-called with MiXCR into one record per CDR3 protein. The sample has more than 65,000 distinct CDR3 sequences, about half seen once. For this clonotype: Its cognate antigen is unknown.

The CDR3 has 15 residues. Germline CDR1 and CDR2: MNHEY and SMNVEV (reference sequence). V lost 0 bases to trimming and J lost 5 bases, with 14 bases between them. This receptor was identified in a human donor in good health (CMV status not recorded). Some clones in this sample may be carry-over from other donors' samples. The chain joins TRBV27 to TRBJ2-7; D gene unclear. Specimen: CD8+ T cells from cultured PBMCs, collected from culture after CMV antigen stimulation. This CDR3 reads CASSLSEFVINEQYF. In DNA form, the CDR3 reads TGTGCCAGCAGTTTATCAGAGTTCGTGATCAACGAGCAGTACTTC.